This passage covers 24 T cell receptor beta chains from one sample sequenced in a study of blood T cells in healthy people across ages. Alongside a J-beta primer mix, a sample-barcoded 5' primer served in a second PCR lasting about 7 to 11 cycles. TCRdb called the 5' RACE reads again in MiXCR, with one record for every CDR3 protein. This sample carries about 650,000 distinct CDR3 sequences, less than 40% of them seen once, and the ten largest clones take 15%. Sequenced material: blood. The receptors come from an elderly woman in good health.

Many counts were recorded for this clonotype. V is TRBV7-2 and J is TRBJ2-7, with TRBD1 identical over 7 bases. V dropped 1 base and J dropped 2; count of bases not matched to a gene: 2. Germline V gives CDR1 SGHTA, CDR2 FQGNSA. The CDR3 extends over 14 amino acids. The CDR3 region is CASSLGQGAYEQYF. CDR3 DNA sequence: TGTGCCAGCAGCTTAGGACAGGGAGCCTACGAGCAGTACTTC.

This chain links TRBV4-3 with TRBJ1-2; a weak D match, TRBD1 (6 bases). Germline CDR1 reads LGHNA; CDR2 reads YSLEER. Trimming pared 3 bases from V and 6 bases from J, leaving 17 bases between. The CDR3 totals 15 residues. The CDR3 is CASSHGSGGGDGYTF. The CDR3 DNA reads TGCGCCAGCAGCCACGGTAGCGGAGGGGGTGATGGCTACACCTTC.

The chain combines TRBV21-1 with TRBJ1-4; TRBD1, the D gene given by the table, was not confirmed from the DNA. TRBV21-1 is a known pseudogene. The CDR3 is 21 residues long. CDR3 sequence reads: CAMDKGRLIPGTGSPNEKLFF. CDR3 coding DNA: TGTGCCATGGATAAAGGGAGGTTGATTCCCGGGACAGGGAGTCCGAATGAAAAACTGTTTTTT.

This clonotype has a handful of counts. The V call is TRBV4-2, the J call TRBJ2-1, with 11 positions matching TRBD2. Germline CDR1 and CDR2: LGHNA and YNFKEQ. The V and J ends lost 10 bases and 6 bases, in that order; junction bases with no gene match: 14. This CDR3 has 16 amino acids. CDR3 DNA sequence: TGTGCCAACCCCGGGACTAGCGGCCGGTTGGGCAATGAGCAGTTCTTC. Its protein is CANPGTSGRLGNEQFF.

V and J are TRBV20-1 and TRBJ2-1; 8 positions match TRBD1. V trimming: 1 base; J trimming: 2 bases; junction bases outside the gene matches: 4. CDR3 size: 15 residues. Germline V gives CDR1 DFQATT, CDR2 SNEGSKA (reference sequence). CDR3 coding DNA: TGCAGTGCTAGAGTACCAGGGGGCGCCTACAATGAGCAGTTCTTC. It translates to CSARVPGGAYNEQFF.

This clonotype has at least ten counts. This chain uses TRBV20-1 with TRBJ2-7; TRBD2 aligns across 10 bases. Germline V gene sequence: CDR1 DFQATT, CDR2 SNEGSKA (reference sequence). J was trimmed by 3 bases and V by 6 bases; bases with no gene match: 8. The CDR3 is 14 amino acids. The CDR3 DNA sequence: TGCAGTGCCCTACTAGCGGGGCCCTTCTACGAGCAGTACTTC. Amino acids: CSALLAGPFYEQYF.

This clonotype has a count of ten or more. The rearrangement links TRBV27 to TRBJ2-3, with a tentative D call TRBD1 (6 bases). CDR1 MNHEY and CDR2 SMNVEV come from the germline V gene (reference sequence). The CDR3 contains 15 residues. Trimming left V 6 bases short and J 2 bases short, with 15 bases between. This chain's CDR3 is CASSKGDPVTDTQYF. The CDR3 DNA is TGTGCCAGCAGCAAGGGGGACCCCGTCACAGATACGCAGTATTTT.

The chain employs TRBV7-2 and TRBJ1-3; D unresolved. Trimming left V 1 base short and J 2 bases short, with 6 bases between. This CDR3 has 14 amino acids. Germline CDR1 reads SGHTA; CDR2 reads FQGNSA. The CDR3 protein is CASSLEGTGNTIYF. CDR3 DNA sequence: TGTGCCAGCAGCTTAGAAGGGACTGGAAACACCATATATTTT.

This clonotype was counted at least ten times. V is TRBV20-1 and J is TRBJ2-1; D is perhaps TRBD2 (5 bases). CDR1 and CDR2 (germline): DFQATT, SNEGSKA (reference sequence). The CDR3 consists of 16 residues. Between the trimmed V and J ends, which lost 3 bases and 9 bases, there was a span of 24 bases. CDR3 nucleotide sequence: TGCAGTGCTAGTCCCAAAGCCCCCGGGGTGGGCAGTGAGCAGTTCTTC. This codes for CSASPKAPGVGSEQFF.

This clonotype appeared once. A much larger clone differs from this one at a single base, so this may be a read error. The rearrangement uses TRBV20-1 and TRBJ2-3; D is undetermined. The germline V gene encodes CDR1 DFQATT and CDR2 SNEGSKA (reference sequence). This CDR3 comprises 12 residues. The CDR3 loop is CRVTTITDTQYF. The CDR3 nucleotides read TGCAGGGTCACCACTATAACAGATACGCAGTATTTT.

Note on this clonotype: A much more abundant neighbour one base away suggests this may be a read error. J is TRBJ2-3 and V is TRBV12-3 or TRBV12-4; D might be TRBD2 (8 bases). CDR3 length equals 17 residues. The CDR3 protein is CASSPYTTSGGTDTQDF. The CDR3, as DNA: TGTGCCAGCAGTCCATACACAACTAGCGGAGGGACAGATACGCAGGATTTT.

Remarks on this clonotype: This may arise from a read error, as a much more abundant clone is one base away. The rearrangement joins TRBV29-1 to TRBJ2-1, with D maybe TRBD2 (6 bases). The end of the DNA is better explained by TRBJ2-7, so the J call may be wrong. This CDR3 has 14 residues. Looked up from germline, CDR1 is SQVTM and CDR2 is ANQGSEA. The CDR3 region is CSVVFGSSYNEQYF. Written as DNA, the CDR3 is TGCAGCGTTGTTTTCGGGAGCTCCTACAATGAGCAGTACTTC.

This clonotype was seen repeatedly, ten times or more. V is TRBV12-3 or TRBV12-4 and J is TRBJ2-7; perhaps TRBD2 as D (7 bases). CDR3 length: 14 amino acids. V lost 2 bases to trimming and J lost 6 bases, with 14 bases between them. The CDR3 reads CASSLRAGAAEQYF. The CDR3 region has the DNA TGTGCCAGCAGTTTACGGGCGGGGGCAGCCGAGCAGTACTTC.

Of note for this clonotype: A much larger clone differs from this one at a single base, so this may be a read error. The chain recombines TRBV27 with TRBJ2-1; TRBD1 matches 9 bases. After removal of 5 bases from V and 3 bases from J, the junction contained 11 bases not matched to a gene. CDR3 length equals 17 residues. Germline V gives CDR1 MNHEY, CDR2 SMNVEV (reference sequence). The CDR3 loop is CASSVVPGQGVYNEQFF. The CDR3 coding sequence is TGTGCCAGCAGTGTGGTACCGGGACAGGGTGTCTACAATGAGCAGTTCTTC.

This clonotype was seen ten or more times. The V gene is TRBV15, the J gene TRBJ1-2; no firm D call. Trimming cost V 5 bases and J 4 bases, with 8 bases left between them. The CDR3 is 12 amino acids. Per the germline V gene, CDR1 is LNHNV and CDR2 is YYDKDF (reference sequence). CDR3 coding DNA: TGTGCCACCAGCTATCACGCCTATGGCTACACCTTC. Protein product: CATSYHAYGYTF.

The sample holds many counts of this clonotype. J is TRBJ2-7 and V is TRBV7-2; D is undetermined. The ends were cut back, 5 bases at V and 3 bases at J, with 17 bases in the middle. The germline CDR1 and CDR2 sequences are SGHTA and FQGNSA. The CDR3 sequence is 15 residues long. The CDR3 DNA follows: TGTGCCAGCAGCCTAAGTTCGGGCAGCTACTACGAGCAGTACTTC. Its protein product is CASSLSSGSYYEQYF.

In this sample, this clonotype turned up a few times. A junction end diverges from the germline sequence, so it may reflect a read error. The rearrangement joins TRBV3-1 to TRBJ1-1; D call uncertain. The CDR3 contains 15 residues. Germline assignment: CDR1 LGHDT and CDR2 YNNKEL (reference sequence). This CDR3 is CASSQVGIQNTEAFF. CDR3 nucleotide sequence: TGTGCCAGCAGCCAAGTGGGTATACAGAACACCGAAGCTTTCTTT.

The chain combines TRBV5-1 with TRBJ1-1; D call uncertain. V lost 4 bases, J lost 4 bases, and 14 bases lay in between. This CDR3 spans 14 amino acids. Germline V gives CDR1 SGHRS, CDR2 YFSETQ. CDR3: CASSDPGRATEAFF. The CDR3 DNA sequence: TGCGCCAGCAGCGACCCGGGTAGGGCCACTGAAGCTTTCTTT. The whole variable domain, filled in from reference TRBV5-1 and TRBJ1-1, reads KAGVTQTPRYLIKTRGQQVTLSCSPISGHRSVSWYQQTPGQGLQFLFEYFSETQRNKGNFPGRFSGRQFSNSRSEMNVSTLELGDSALYLCASSDPGRATEAFFGQGTRLTVV.

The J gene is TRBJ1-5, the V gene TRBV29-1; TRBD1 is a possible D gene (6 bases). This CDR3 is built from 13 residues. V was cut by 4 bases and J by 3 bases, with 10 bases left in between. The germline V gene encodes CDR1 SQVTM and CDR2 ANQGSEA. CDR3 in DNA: TGCAGCGTTGGCAGGGGCCACAATCAGCCCCAGCATTTT. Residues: CSVGRGHNQPQHF.

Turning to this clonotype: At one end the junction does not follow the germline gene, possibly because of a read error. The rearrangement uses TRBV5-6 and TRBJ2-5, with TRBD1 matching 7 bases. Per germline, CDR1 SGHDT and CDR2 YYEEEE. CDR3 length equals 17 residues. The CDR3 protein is CASSLALTGIRQETQYF. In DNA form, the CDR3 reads TGTGCCAGCAGCTTGGCATTGACAGGGATTAGGCAAGAGACCCAGTACTTT.

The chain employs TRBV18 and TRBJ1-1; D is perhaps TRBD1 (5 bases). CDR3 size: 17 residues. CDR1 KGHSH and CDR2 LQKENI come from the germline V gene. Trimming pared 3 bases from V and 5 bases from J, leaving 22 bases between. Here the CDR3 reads CASSPEMTRGRGTEAFF. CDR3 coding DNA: TGTGCCAGCTCACCGGAAATGACACGGGGGAGGGGTACTGAAGCTTTCTTT.

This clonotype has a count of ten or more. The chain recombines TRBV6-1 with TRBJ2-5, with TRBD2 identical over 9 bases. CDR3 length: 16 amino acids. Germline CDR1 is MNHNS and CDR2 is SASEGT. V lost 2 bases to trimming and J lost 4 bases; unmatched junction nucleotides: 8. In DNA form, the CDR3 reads TGTGCCAGCAGTGAAATTGGCGGGGGGGCCGGAGAGACCCAGTACTTC. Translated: CASSEIGGGAGETQYF.

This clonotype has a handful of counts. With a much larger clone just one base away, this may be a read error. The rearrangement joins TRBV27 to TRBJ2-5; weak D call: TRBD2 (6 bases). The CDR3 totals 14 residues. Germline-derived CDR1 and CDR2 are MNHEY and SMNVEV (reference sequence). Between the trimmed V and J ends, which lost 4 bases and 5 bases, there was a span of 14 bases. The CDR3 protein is CASSYRETRETQYF. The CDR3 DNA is TGTGCCAGCAGTTATCGGGAGACAAGGGAGACCCAGTACTTC.

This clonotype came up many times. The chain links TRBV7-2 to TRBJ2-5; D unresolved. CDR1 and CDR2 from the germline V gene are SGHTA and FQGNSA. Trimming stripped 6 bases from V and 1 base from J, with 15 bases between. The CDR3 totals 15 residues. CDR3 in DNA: TGTGCCAGCAGAAGCTCCGCAGGCCTCCAAGAGACCCAGTACTTC. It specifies CASRSSAGLQETQYF.